These 28 T cell receptor beta chains originate from one sample sequenced in a study of blood T cell repertoires in COVID-19. Some clones are missing from TCRdb's copy, which holds only in-frame ones; the method was immunoSEQ multiplex PCR. The profile shows approximately 290,000 clones, roughly nine tenths of them singletons. Sequencing was performed on peripheral blood. The receptors were sampled from a woman in her twenties or thirties with COVID-19, enrolled during active disease.

The chain recombines TRBV3-1 (or the pseudogene TRBV3-2) with TRBJ1-6, with D hard to call. The CDR3 is made up of 13 amino acids. Trimming pared 5 bases from V and 8 bases from J, leaving 10 bases between. Germline values: CDR1 LGHDT, CDR2 YNNKEL (reference sequence). CDR3 protein: CASSSSIDSPLHF. CDR3 in DNA: TGTGCCAGCAGCTCATCTATAGATTCACCCCTCCACTTT.

The V gene is TRBV27, the J gene TRBJ1-4; weak D call: TRBD1 (6 bases). V was clipped by 3 bases and J by 8 bases, with 13 bases between them. Germline-derived CDR1 and CDR2 are MNHEY and SMNVEV (reference sequence). The CDR3 consists of 14 residues. The CDR3 nucleotides are TGTGCCAGCAGTTTTCAGGGGATGGGGGAAAAACTGTTTTTT. It codes for CASSFQGMGEKLFF.

The chain combines TRBV7-9 with TRBJ2-7, with 7 bases matching TRBD2. Trimming at V came to 4 bases and at J to 2 bases, leaving 5 bases not matched to a gene. Germline V CDR1 and CDR2: SEHNR, FQNEAQ (reference sequence). The length of the CDR3 is 14 residues. CDR3 in amino acids: CASSSGTTTYEQYF. The CDR3 DNA reads TGTGCCAGCAGCTCCGGGACTACGACCTACGAGCAGTACTTC.

V is TRBV2 and J is TRBJ1-2; D is unclear. The V and J ends lost 0 bases and 0 bases respectively, with 8 bases between them. Per germline, CDR1 SNHLY and CDR2 FYNNEI. This CDR3 has 15 residues. This CDR3 is CASSEAAKPNYGYTF. The CDR3 DNA follows: TGTGCCAGCAGTGAAGCAGCTAAGCCTAACTATGGCTACACCTTC.

This chain connects TRBV11-3 to TRBJ2-1, with 8 positions matching TRBD2. Per the germline V gene, CDR1 is SGHNT and CDR2 is YENEEA. The CDR3 has 16 residues. V was clipped by 5 bases and J by 9 bases; unmatched bases: 15. The CDR3 reads CASSVVREVRFSEQFF. The CDR3 region has the DNA TGTGCCAGCAGCGTTGTGCGGGAGGTAAGATTCAGTGAGCAGTTCTTC.

V and J are TRBV7-9 and TRBJ2-3; a weak D match, TRBD2 (6 bases). CDR1 and CDR2 (germline): SEHNR, FQNEAQ (reference sequence). Trimming pared 3 bases from V and 2 bases from J, leaving 12 bases between. The CDR3 is 15 amino acids. CDR3 in amino acids: CASSFVADYTDTQYF. The CDR3 region has the DNA TGTGCCAGCAGCTTCGTAGCGGACTACACAGATACGCAGTATTTT.

This clone has more than one count but fewer than ten. Distinct nucleotide sequences in the sample also encode this CDR3. This chain connects TRBV19 to TRBJ1-6, with 7 bases aligning to TRBD1. The germline CDR1 and CDR2 sequences are LNHDA and SQIVND (reference sequence). With 7 bases clipped from V and 6 bases from J, the junction kept 6 bases outside the gene matches. The CDR3 has 14 amino acids. CDR3 sequence reads: CASTTGTANSPLHF. CDR3 coding DNA: TGTGCCAGTACTACCGGGACAGCTAATTCACCCCTCCACTTT. Looking up the rest from reference TRBV19 and TRBJ1-6 gives the full variable domain: DGGITQSPKYLFRKEGQNVTLSCEQNLNHDAMYWYRQDPGQGLRLIYYSQIVNDFQKGDIAEGYSVSREKKESFPLTVTSAQKNPTAFYLCASTTGTANSPLHFGNGTRLTVT.

The chain is built from TRBV5-1 and TRBJ1-4, with D possibly being TRBD1 (6 bases). This CDR3 has 14 amino acids. Trimming removed 5 bases from V and 3 bases from J, with 11 bases in between. Germline CDR1 reads SGHRS; CDR2 reads YFSETQ. The CDR3 spells CASSSGAPNEKLFF. In DNA form, the CDR3 reads TGCGCCAGCAGTTCAGGGGCTCCTAATGAAAAACTGTTTTTT.

This clone showed up just a few times. The rearrangement uses TRBV3-1 (or the pseudogene TRBV3-2) and TRBJ2-7, with 8 nucleotides matching TRBD2. Germline V gene lookup returns CDR1 LGHDT and CDR2 YNNKEL (reference sequence). The trim removed 4 bases at V and 4 bases at J, leaving 6 bases unmatched. This CDR3 is built from 14 residues. The CDR3 region has the DNA TGTGCCAGCAGCCTCAGCGGGAGATCGTACGAGCAGTACTTC. Its translation is CASSLSGRSYEQYF.

V gene TRBV7-9 combines with J gene TRBJ2-5, with 13 nucleotides matching TRBD2. The V gene end was trimmed by 5 bases and the J gene end by 4 bases; junction bases not matched to a gene: 1. Germline values: CDR1 SEHNR, CDR2 FQNEAQ (reference sequence). This CDR3 has 14 residues. The CDR3 coding sequence is TGTGCCAGCAGCGGACTAGCGGGAGCAGAGACCCAGTACTTC. Its protein product is CASSGLAGAETQYF. Full variable domain (remainder filled in from reference TRBV7-9 and TRBJ2-5): DTGVSQNPRHKITKRGQNVTFRCDPISEHNRLYWYRQTLGQGPEFLTYFQNEAQLEKSRLLSDRFSAERPKGSFSTLEIQRTEQGDSAMYLCASSGLAGAETQYFGPGTRLLVL.

The V call is TRBV6-5, the J call TRBJ2-2, with D possibly matching TRBD2 (5 bases). The CDR3 spans 14 residues. Germline-derived CDR1 and CDR2 are MNHEY and SVGAGI. Trimming left V 4 bases short and J 1 base short, with 7 bases between. CDR3 DNA: TGTGCCAGCAGTTCCCGGGAGAACACCGGGGAGCTGTTTTTT. This encodes CASSSRENTGELFF.

The chain is built from TRBV28 and TRBJ2-1, with 8 bases aligning to TRBD2. CDR3 length: 16 residues. Unmatched junction bases numbered 12, after V lost 5 bases and J lost 6 bases. CDR1 MDHEN and CDR2 SYDVKM come from the germline V gene. CDR3 sequence: CASSPFTSGSLNEQFF. The CDR3 DNA follows: TGTGCCAGCAGTCCTTTTACTAGCGGTAGTCTCAATGAGCAGTTCTTC. Combining the CDR3 with reference TRBV28 and TRBJ2-1 gives the whole variable domain DVKVTQSSRYLVKRTGEKVFLECVQDMDHENMFWYRQDPGLGLRLIYFSYDVKMKEKGDIPEGYSVSREKKERFSLILESASTNQTSMYLCASSPFTSGSLNEQFFGPGTRLTVL.

In nucleotides, the CDR3 is TGTGCCAGCAGTCCCAAGACCGGGAGCTCCTACGAGCAGTACTTC. It is translated as CASSPKTGSSYEQYF. The J gene is TRBJ2-7, the V gene TRBV27; the D gene is possibly TRBD2 (6 bases). Germline values: CDR1 MNHEY, CDR2 SMNVEV (reference sequence). The CDR3 runs to 15 residues. The V end lost 5 bases, the J end lost 0 bases, and 14 bases lay between the germline ends.

V is TRBV28 and J is TRBJ1-5; the match to TRBD1 covers 11 bases. J gave up 6 bases and V 3 bases, and 4 bases lay outside the gene matches. Germline CDR1 is MDHEN and CDR2 is SYDVKM. This CDR3 is 15 amino acids long. The CDR3 DNA sequence: TGTGCCAGCAGTTTGGGACAGGGGGGGAGTCAGCCCCAGCATTTT. This sequence encodes CASSLGQGGSQPQHF.

The V gene is TRBV19, the J gene TRBJ2-2; TRBD2 matches 13 bases. J lost 5 bases, V lost 6 bases, and 6 bases had no gene match. Germline V gene sequence: CDR1 LNHDA, CDR2 SQIVND (reference sequence). The CDR3 has 16 amino acids. The CDR3 loop is CASRGTSGTGTGELFF. CDR3 DNA: TGTGCCAGTAGGGGGACTAGCGGGACGGGGACCGGGGAGCTGTTTTTT.

This clone was observed a single time. The chain employs TRBV28 and TRBJ1-2, with 8 positions matching TRBD1. Trimming cost V 6 bases and J 2 bases; bases outside gene matches: 8. The CDR3 spans 15 residues. Germline lookup yields CDR1 MDHEN and CDR2 SYDVKM. The CDR3 sequence: CASRPGQGRNYGYTF. In DNA, the CDR3 is TGTGCCAGCAGACCCGGACAGGGCCGGAACTATGGCTACACCTTC.

The V call is TRBV30, the J call TRBJ2-7, with TRBD2 matching over 11 bases. J gave up 2 bases and V 0 bases, and 3 bases lay outside the gene matches. Germline assignment: CDR1 GTSNPN and CDR2 SVGIG (reference sequence). CDR3 size: 15 residues. The CDR3 spells CAWSVTSGSPYEQYF. The CDR3 DNA sequence: TGTGCCTGGAGTGTCACTAGCGGGAGCCCCTACGAGCAGTACTTC. The full variable domain, completed using reference TRBV30 and TRBJ2-7, is SQTIHQWPATLVQPVGSPLSLECTVEGTSNPNLYWYRQAAGRGLQLLFYSVGIGQISSEVPQNLSASRPQDRQFILSSKKLLLSDSGFYLCAWSVTSGSPYEQYFGPGTRLTVT.

This chain links TRBV10-3 with TRBJ2-1; 9 bases align to TRBD2. CDR1 is ENHRY and CDR2 is SYGVKD in the germline V gene. The CDR3 is made up of 15 amino acids. The V segment lost 6 bases and the J segment 0 bases; nucleotides outside the gene matches: 3. In nucleotides, the CDR3 is TGTGCCATCAGGGCGGGAGGGAGCTCCTACAATGAGCAGTTCTTC. As protein: CAIRAGGSSYNEQFF.

This clone has a single count. The rearrangement uses TRBV28 and TRBJ1-5, with TRBD1 identical over 10 bases. The junction had 12 bases not matched to a gene; V was cut back by 7 bases and J by 3 bases. Per the germline V gene, CDR1 is MDHEN and CDR2 is SYDVKM. The CDR3 is made up of 17 amino acids. The CDR3 nucleotides are TGTGCCAGCAATGTGGGACAGGGGATGGAAGCCAATCAGCCCCAGCATTTT. It yields the protein CASNVGQGMEANQPQHF.

The CDR3 coding sequence is TGCGCCAGCCGGGGTTTGGGCACTGAAGCTTTCTTT. This encodes CASRGLGTEAFF. This chain uses TRBV5-1 with TRBJ1-1; no clear D. Germline lookup yields CDR1 SGHRS and CDR2 YFSETQ. CDR3 length equals 12 residues. Trimming took off 7 bases at V and 4 bases at J, with 11 bases between the two ends.

The chain links TRBV2 to TRBJ1-1; D remains ambiguous. The CDR3 spans 14 residues. Trimming removed 4 bases from V and 2 bases from J, with 11 bases in between. The germline gives CDR1 SNHLY, CDR2 FYNNEI. The CDR3: CASSAPQENTEAFF. The CDR3 nucleotides are TGTGCCAGCAGTGCTCCACAAGAAAACACTGAAGCTTTCTTT.

The gene calls are TRBV19 and TRBJ1-5; 7 bases match TRBD1. The junction had 1 base not matched to a gene; V was cut back by 8 bases and J by 0 bases. CDR1 LNHDA and CDR2 SQIVND come from the germline V gene (reference sequence). The CDR3 extends over 13 amino acids. The CDR3 protein is CASGQDSNQPQHF. CDR3 DNA sequence: TGTGCCAGTGGACAGGATAGCAATCAGCCCCAGCATTTT.

The J gene is TRBJ2-1, the V gene TRBV6-1, with D perhaps TRBD1 (5 bases). Per the germline V gene, CDR1 is MNHNS and CDR2 is SASEGT. V was pared by 2 bases and J by 12 bases, with 11 bases between. The CDR3 contains 12 residues. Here the CDR3 DNA reads TGTGCCAGCAGTGAAAGGGCAGGGTGGCAGTTCTTC. Encoded protein: CASSERAGWQFF.

The chain combines TRBV19 with TRBJ2-1, with 11 bases aligning to TRBD2. V was pared by 2 bases and J by 6 bases, with 18 bases of the junction left unmatched. Germline V gene sequence: CDR1 LNHDA, CDR2 SQIVND (reference sequence). The CDR3 consists of 20 residues. CDR3 in amino acids: CASSITGRAFSGRAGNEQFF. In nucleotides, the CDR3 is TGTGCCAGTAGTATAACCGGCAGGGCCTTTAGCGGGAGGGCCGGCAATGAGCAGTTCTTC.

CDR3 nucleotide sequence: TGTGCCAGCAGCTTAAATGCGGGAGCGTACGAGCAGTACTTC. Translation: CASSLNAGAYEQYF. The gene calls are TRBV7-9 and TRBJ2-7; 7 bases map to TRBD2. Germline CDR1 is SEHNR and CDR2 is FQNEAQ (reference sequence). J lost 4 bases, V lost 2 bases, and 5 bases had no gene match. The length of the CDR3 is 14 residues.

This clone was recorded a few times. The V call is TRBV30, the J call TRBJ1-2; D not certain. From germline, CDR1 is GTSNPN and CDR2 SVGIG (reference sequence). The germline V and J ends were trimmed by 3 bases and 1 base, with 12 bases remaining between them. CDR3 size: 14 residues. CDR3 protein: CAWRTNARNYGYTF. CDR3 sequence (DNA): TGTGCCTGGAGGACTAACGCGCGTAACTATGGCTACACCTTC. Complete variable domain (other parts from reference TRBV30 and TRBJ1-2): SQTIHQWPATLVQPVGSPLSLECTVEGTSNPNLYWYRQAAGRGLQLLFYSVGIGQISSEVPQNLSASRPQDRQFILSSKKLLLSDSGFYLCAWRTNARNYGYTFGSGTRLTVV.

This clone was observed a single time. This chain links TRBV5-1 with TRBJ1-4, with 9 nucleotides matching TRBD1. Germline CDR1 reads SGHRS; CDR2 reads YFSETQ. Trimming at V came to 4 bases and at J to 8 bases, leaving 9 bases not matched to a gene. The CDR3 extends over 15 amino acids. The CDR3 sequence is CASSALTGGLEKLFF. The CDR3 DNA is TGCGCCAGCAGCGCCCTGACAGGGGGACTGGAAAAACTGTTTTTT. The full variable domain, rest sourced from reference TRBV5-1 and TRBJ1-4, is KAGVTQTPRYLIKTRGQQVTLSCSPISGHRSVSWYQQTPGQGLQFLFEYFSETQRNKGNFPGRFSGRQFSNSRSEMNVSTLELGDSALYLCASSALTGGLEKLFFGSGTQLSVL.

The genes are TRBV5-4 and TRBJ1-1; 11 positions match TRBD1. CDR1 and CDR2 (germline): SGHNT, YYREEE (reference sequence). V lost 5 bases and J lost 5; bases outside the gene matches: 2. There are 13 residues in the CDR3. As DNA, the CDR3 is TGTGCCAGCAGGGGGGACAGGGGGACTGAAGCTTTCTTT. Translating gives CASRGDRGTEAFF. The entire variable domain, with the rest obtained from reference TRBV5-4 and TRBJ1-1, is as follows: ETGVTQSPTHLIKTRGQQVTLRCSSQSGHNTVSWYQQALGQGPQFIFQYYREEENGRGNFPPRFSGLQFPNYSSELNVNALELDDSALYLCASRGDRGTEAFFGQGTRLTVV.